The 9 T cell receptor beta chains listed next were all sequenced from one sample in a study of blood T cell repertoires in COVID-19. Repertoires were generated with immunoSEQ multiplex PCR, while TCRdb's copy carries only in-frame clones and drops some. Of approximately 300,000 clones listed, approximately 90% are singletons. The sequencing sample was made of PBMCs or T cells enriched from blood (not recorded which). The receptors were gathered from a young woman who had recovered from COVID-19.

This sequence joins TRBV6-5 and TRBJ1-2; D gene ambiguous. Trimming took off 6 bases at V and 4 bases at J, with 15 bases between the two ends. CDR3 size: 14 residues. Germline lookup yields CDR1 MNHEY and CDR2 SVGAGI. The CDR3 DNA follows: TGTGCCAGCAGCCCGGACGGACTACCCTATGGCTACACCTTC. Translation: CASSPDGLPYGYTF.

The chain's CDR3 is CASSWQGLDEKLFF. CDR3 nucleotide sequence: TGTGCCAGCAGTTGGCAGGGGTTAGATGAAAAACTGTTTTTT. The chain couples TRBV28 to TRBJ1-4; a weak D match, TRBD1 (6 bases). This CDR3 is built from 14 residues. Germline CDR1 is MDHEN and CDR2 is SYDVKM. The V and J ends lost 4 bases and 6 bases respectively, with 12 bases between them.

To note about this clone: The same CDR3 can be traced to other DNA sequences in this sample. The gene calls are TRBV5-1 and TRBJ2-7, with D possibly TRBD1 on 5 matching bases. V was trimmed by 1 base and J by 3 bases, leaving 11 bases between them. Germline V gene lookup returns CDR1 SGHRS and CDR2 YFSETQ. The CDR3 contains 14 residues. CDR3: CASSLRQGNYEQYF. In nucleotides, the CDR3 is TGCGCCAGCAGCTTGCGGCAGGGAAACTACGAGCAGTACTTC.

The chain uses TRBV7-8 and TRBJ1-6; TRBD1 aligns across 8 bases. The V gene's germline CDR1 is SGHVS and CDR2 FQNEAQ. This CDR3 is built from 16 residues. Trimming removed 2 bases from V and 7 bases from J; junction bases left unmatched: 7. CDR3 protein: CASSLSAAGGNSPLHF. Written as DNA, the CDR3 is TGTGCCAGCAGCTTAAGTGCGGCAGGGGGCAATTCACCCCTCCACTTT.

The rearrangement joins TRBV6-5 to TRBJ1-6, with D possibly matching TRBD1 (6 bases). V was pared by 11 bases and J by 10 bases, with 18 bases between. CDR3 length equals 13 residues. Germline V gene lookup returns CDR1 MNHEY and CDR2 SVGAGI. CDR3 coding DNA: TGTGCCGGCGCACGGGGGGCAGACTCACCCCTCCACTTT. It yields the protein CAGARGADSPLHF.

This clone occurred once. One end of the junction fails to match germline, which may point to a read error. The chain employs TRBV4-1 and TRBJ1-2; D may be TRBD1 (6 bases). The CDR3 runs 14 residues. Germline V gene data show CDR1 as MGHRA and CDR2 as YSYEKL. The DNA for the CDR3 is TGCGCCAGCAGCAAAGACAGGTCGAACTATGGCTACACCTTC. This encodes CASSKDRSNYGYTF.

The chain is built from TRBV7-3 and TRBJ2-1; the D gene is possibly TRBD2 (6 bases). The CDR3 sequence is 15 residues long. The V gene lost 2 bases and the J gene lost 7 bases, with 15 bases spanning the gap. Germline V lookup: CDR1 SGHTA, CDR2 FQGTGA. The CDR3 DNA sequence: TGTGCCAGCAGCTTAGGGGGGAGGCCTGGGAATGAGCAGTTCTTC. Translated: CASSLGGRPGNEQFF.

The chain couples TRBV27 to TRBJ2-1; maybe TRBD2 (6 bases). V was cut by 3 bases and J by 1 base, with 10 bases left in between. CDR1 and CDR2 (germline): MNHEY, SMNVEV (reference sequence). The CDR3 loop spans 15 amino acids. The CDR3 nucleotides are TGTGCCAGCAGTTTCCAGGGAGGATCCTACAATGAGCAGTTCTTC. As protein: CASSFQGGSYNEQFF.

This chain connects TRBV13 to TRBJ2-1, with a weak D call TRBD2 (5 bases). Germline CDR1 is PRHDT and CDR2 is FYEKMQ (reference sequence). CDR3 length: 16 residues. V was clipped by 3 bases and J by 13 bases, with 25 bases between them. The CDR3, as DNA: TGTGCCAGCAGCTTGGCCTACGACCCGGGCTTACCGGGACAGTTCTTC. Its translation is CASSLAYDPGLPGQFF.